Listed below are T cell receptor beta chains from one sample, sequenced in a study of blood T cell repertoires in COVID-19. The repertoire was sequenced with immunoSEQ multiplex PCR; TCRdb's copy has only in-frame clones and lacks some. The table has about 400,000 clones, roughly nine tenths seen once. The material sequenced was PBMCs or T cells enriched from blood (not recorded which). Every receptor here comes from a woman between 18 and 30 years old with acute COVID-19. CDR3s include the opening cysteine and the closing phenylalanine or tryptophan. D genes are given only for firm matches.

V gene: TRBV10-3; J gene: TRBJ1-3; D gene: NA; CDR3 DNA: TGTGCCATCAGCTCGGGACACTCGGATGGAAACACCATATATTTT; CDR3 protein: CAISSGHSDGNTIYF
V gene: TRBV5-4; J gene: TRBJ1-1; D gene: NA; CDR3 DNA: TGTGCCAGCAGCTCAATGACAGGCTTGAACACTGAAGCTTTCTTT; CDR3 protein: CASSSMTGLNTEAFF
V gene: TRBV27; J gene: TRBJ1-4; D gene: TRBD1; CDR3 DNA: TGTGCCAGCAGCCACGGGACAGGACCTGAAAAACTGTTTTTT; CDR3 protein: CASSHGTGPEKLFF
V gene: TRBV7-2; J gene: TRBJ1-6; D gene: TRBD1; CDR3 DNA: TGTGCCAGCAGCCCCCCGGGACAGGGTAGGGCACCCCTCCACTTT; CDR3 protein: CASSPPGQGRAPLHF
V gene: TRBV2; J gene: TRBJ1-5; D gene: NA; CDR3 DNA: TGTGCCAGCAGTGAGGAGGGAGTGGGTCAGCCCCAGCATTTT; CDR3 protein: CASSEEGVGQPQHF
V gene: TRBV5-4; J gene: TRBJ2-7; D gene: TRBD2; CDR3 DNA: TGTGCCAGCAGGGAAGGGACTAGCGGGAGGGCCGGGGAGCAGTACTTC; CDR3 protein: CASREGTSGRAGEQYF
V gene: TRBV19; J gene: TRBJ1-1; D gene: NA; CDR3 DNA: TGTGCCAGTAGCGAGCCGGTCAGGGACACTGAAGCTTTCTTT; CDR3 protein: CASSEPVRDTEAFF
V gene: TRBV5-8; J gene: TRBJ1-1; D gene: TRBD1; CDR3 DNA: TGTGCCTTTACAGGGGGCGCCTGGGACACTGAAGCTTTCTTT; CDR3 protein: CAFTGGAWDTEAFF
V gene: TRBV27; J gene: TRBJ1-5; D gene: NA; CDR3 DNA: TGTGCCAGCAGTTCCCTAGGCAATCAGCCCCAGCATTTT; CDR3 protein: CASSSLGNQPQHF
V gene: TRBV10-3; J gene: TRBJ1-1; D gene: TRBD1; CDR3 DNA: TGTGCCATCAGTGCATCGACAGGGGACGTCACTGAAGCTTTCTTT; CDR3 protein: CAISASTGDVTEAFF
V gene: TRBV6-5; J gene: TRBJ2-7; D gene: TRBD1; CDR3 DNA: TGTGCCAGCAGTTACGATAGGGGGCTCTCCTACGAGCAGTACTTC; CDR3 protein: CASSYDRGLSYEQYF